This record covers a single T cell receptor beta chain. The same CDR3 is also encoded by other DNA sequences in this sample. The data were taken from a study of shared clonotypes between healthy human individuals. Assay execution proceeded at the deep level. Generated by immunoSEQ multiplex PCR, the TCRdb table keeps only in-frame clones and is missing some. The sample contains about 2.4 million clones, over 85% of which appear only once. The receptor was derived from a man younger than 30 in good health. Input material: naive CD4+ T cells sorted from blood. Subset defined: CD45RA+ positively selected.

The DNA for the CDR3 is TGTGCCAGCAGCGTAGATCCCGTGAGCTACGAGCAGTACTTC. Its translation: CASSVDPVSYEQYF. This sequence joins TRBV9 and TRBJ2-7; D gene uncertain. The V and J ends lost 0 bases and 3 bases respectively, with 10 bases between them. This CDR3 comprises 14 residues. Germline values: CDR1 SGDLS, CDR2 YYNGEE. Supplemented by reference TRBV9 and TRBJ2-7, the full variable domain reads DSGVTQTPKHLITATGQRVTLRCSPRSGDLSVYWYQQSLDQGLQFLIQYYNGEERAKGNILERFSAQQFPDLHSELNLSSLELGDSALYFCASSVDPVSYEQYFGPGTRLTVT.